This passage covers 27 T cell receptor beta chains from one sample sequenced in a study of cytomegalovirus exposure and HLA in healthy donors. PCR involved 60 Vbeta and 13 Jbeta primers. The method was immunoSEQ multiplex PCR; TCRdb's version includes in-frame clones alone and lacks a portion of them. Among 200,000 or so clones, approximately 81% were seen once, and the ten largest hold 1% to 1.5%. Sequencing was performed on PBMCs. The source of these receptors is a human donor in good health.

The V gene is TRBV5-1, the J gene TRBJ2-5, with D possibly matching TRBD1 (6 bases). Between the trimmed V and J ends, which lost 0 bases and 4 bases, there was a span of 16 bases. Germline V gene lookup returns CDR1 SGHRS and CDR2 YFSETQ. CDR3 length: 16 residues. The CDR3 coding sequence is TGCGCCAGCAGCTTGGAGGGTGTAGCAGGGGTAGAGACCCAGTACTTC. Translated, it gives CASSLEGVAGVETQYF.

The CDR3 sequence: CASSLEGPYNEQFF. CDR3 in DNA: TGTGCCAGCAGCTTAGAGGGCCCCTACAATGAGCAGTTCTTC. V usage is TRBV11-2 and J usage is TRBJ2-1; D gene uncertain. The CDR3 sequence is 14 residues long. Germline V gene sequence: CDR1 SGHAT, CDR2 FQNNGV. V was clipped by 0 bases and J by 2 bases, with 5 bases between them.

The chain recombines TRBV18 with TRBJ2-7, with 8 bases aligning to TRBD2. The CDR3 runs 20 residues. Germline V gene sequence: CDR1 KGHSH, CDR2 LQKENI. V lost 5 bases to trimming and J lost 2 bases; unmatched junction nucleotides: 23. For the CDR3, the DNA is TGTGCCAGCTCATCGCTAGGGCCGGGACTAGGTGGCTCCGGGGCCTACGAGCAGTACTTC. It specifies CASSSLGPGLGGSGAYEQYF.

V usage is TRBV2 and J usage is TRBJ1-1; possible D gene TRBD1, 6 bases. V lost 7 bases and J 9 bases, leaving 18 bases between the germline ends. The CDR3 loop spans 13 amino acids. Germline V gives CDR1 SNHLY, CDR2 FYNNEI. The CDR3 protein is CASIRAGEGKAFF. In DNA, the CDR3 is TGTGCCAGCATACGTGCAGGGGAGGGAAAAGCTTTCTTT. The full variable domain, completed using reference TRBV2 and TRBJ1-1, is EPEVTQTPSHQVTQMGQEVILRCVPISNHLYFYWYRQILGQKVEFLVSFYNNEISEKSEIFDDQFSVERPDGSNFTLKIRSTKLEDSAMYFCASIRAGEGKAFFGQGTRLTVV.

This clone is a singleton in its sample. The chain combines TRBV25-1 with TRBJ2-1; TRBD1 matches at 7 bases. This CDR3 comprises 18 residues. V lost 4 bases and J lost 2; bases outside the gene matches: 14. In germline, CDR1 is MGHDK, CDR2 SYGVNS. CDR3 sequence: CASSGDSLPGRTYNEQFF. Here the CDR3 DNA reads TGTGCCAGCAGTGGGGACAGCCTACCGGGACGGACCTACAATGAGCAGTTCTTC.

This CDR3 reads CASSIHRGSGYTF. DNA of the CDR3: TGTGCCAGCAGTATACACAGGGGATCGGGCTACACCTTC. The chain combines TRBV27 with TRBJ1-2; 7 nucleotides match TRBD1. V lost 5 bases and J lost 8; bases outside the gene matches: 8. There are 13 residues in the CDR3. Germline values: CDR1 MNHEY, CDR2 SMNVEV (reference sequence).

The chain links TRBV29-1 to TRBJ2-1, with 9 bases identical to TRBD1. V dropped 6 bases and J dropped 0; count of bases not matched to a gene: 9. CDR3 length: 16 residues. Germline lookup yields CDR1 SQVTM and CDR2 ANQGSEA. The CDR3, as DNA: TGCAGCGTAGAATCCGGGACAGGGAACTCCTACAATGAGCAGTTCTTC. It translates to CSVESGTGNSYNEQFF.

In nucleotides, the CDR3 is TGTGCCAGCAGGGCCCCAGGCGGCACAGATACGCAGTATTTT. It yields the protein CASRAPGGTDTQYF. The V and J genes are TRBV6-5 and TRBJ2-3; unclear D gene. Germline CDR1 MNHEY, CDR2 SVGAGI. The CDR3 extends over 14 amino acids. V was trimmed by 6 bases and J by 1 base, leaving 11 bases between them.

For the CDR3, the DNA is TGCGCCAGCAGCAAGGACTACTTCCAAGAGACCCAGTACTTC. Protein product: CASSKDYFQETQYF. The genes are TRBV5-1 and TRBJ2-5, with D possibly being TRBD2 (6 bases). This CDR3 spans 14 amino acids. From germline, CDR1 is SGHRS and CDR2 YFSETQ. V shed 4 bases and J shed 1 base, with 11 bases lying between them.

The CDR3 nucleotides are TGCGCCAGCAGCTTCCGTCGCGGGAGAACCACAGATACGCAGTATTTT. Amino acid sequence: CASSFRRGRTTDTQYF. The chain uses TRBV5-1 and TRBJ2-3; 7 nucleotides match TRBD2. Looked up from germline, CDR1 is SGHRS and CDR2 is YFSETQ. This CDR3 region has 16 residues. V was pared by 2 bases and J by 2 bases, with 8 bases of the junction left unmatched.

The chain is built from TRBV5-1 and TRBJ1-1; 7 nucleotides line up with TRBD1. The CDR3 is 14 residues long. Germline V lookup: CDR1 SGHRS, CDR2 YFSETQ. After removal of 0 bases from V and 2 bases from J, the junction contained 1 base not matched to a gene. DNA for the CDR3: TGCGCCAGCAGCTTGGGGGACAGTAACACTGAAGCTTTCTTT. It yields the protein CASSLGDSNTEAFF.

The chain joins TRBV10-1 to TRBJ1-1, with 8 bases matching TRBD1. Germline trimming cut 6 bases from V and 1 base from J; bases unmatched to any gene: 4. The V gene's germline CDR1 is WNHNN and CDR2 SYGVQD (reference sequence). The length of the CDR3 is 14 residues. The CDR3 DNA reads TGCGCCAGCAGCTCAGGGGGCTGGAACACTGAAGCTTTCTTT. Translation gives CASSSGGWNTEAFF.

V usage is TRBV18 and J usage is TRBJ2-7, with TRBD1 matching over 7 bases. The CDR3 sequence is 13 residues long. Looked up from germline, CDR1 is KGHSH and CDR2 is LQKENI. Trimming took 5 bases from V and 4 from J; bases not matched to a gene: 5. Here the CDR3 reads CASSTTGAYEQYF. CDR3 in DNA: TGTGCCAGCTCAACTACAGGGGCTTACGAGCAGTACTTC. The full variable domain, in which reference TRBV18 and TRBJ2-7 provide the parts outside the CDR3, is NAGVMQNPRHLVRRRGQEARLRCSPMKGHSHVYWYRQLPEEGLKFMVYLQKENIIDESGMPKERFSAEFPKEGPSILRIQQVVRGDSAAYFCASSTTGAYEQYFGPGTRLTVT.

This rearrangement joins TRBV29-1 to TRBJ2-6; D gene uncertain. Trimming pared 3 bases from V and 2 bases from J, leaving 11 bases between. This CDR3 comprises 15 residues. Germline-derived CDR1 and CDR2 are SQVTM and ANQGSEA. CDR3 bases: TGCAGCGTTGAGAACGAGGAGACTGGGGCCAACGTCCTGACTTTC. It translates to CSVENEETGANVLTF.

This clone was seen more than once but under ten times. This sequence joins TRBV30 and TRBJ2-5, with D tentatively TRBD1 (7 bases). With the DNA end fitting TRBJ2-7 better, the J assignment may be wrong. The CDR3 sequence is 14 residues long. The germline V gene has CDR1 GTSNPN and CDR2 SVGIG (reference sequence). DNA of the CDR3: TGTGCCTCGCCGCCCCTCAGGGGGGCCCACGAGCAGTACTTC. Protein product: CASPPLRGAHEQYF.

The chain links TRBV10-3 to TRBJ2-1, with 7 bases matching TRBD2. This CDR3 is 17 amino acids long. CDR1 and CDR2 (germline): ENHRY, SYGVKD. Trimming at V came to 3 bases and at J to 4 bases, leaving 12 bases not matched to a gene. CDR3 protein: CAISDPSGGSMYNEQFF. The DNA of the CDR3 is TGTGCCATCAGTGATCCGTCCGGCGGGAGTATGTACAATGAGCAGTTCTTC.

This clone was detected a few times. The J gene is TRBJ1-2, the V gene TRBV6-5; a possible D gene is TRBD1 (5 bases). V shed 6 bases and J shed 7 bases, with 15 bases lying between them. The CDR3 runs 13 residues. From germline, CDR1 is MNHEY and CDR2 SVGAGI. In nucleotides, the CDR3 is TGTGCCAGCAGCCGTTCCGGGGGTATTGGCTACACCTTC. Translating gives CASSRSGGIGYTF.

J is TRBJ2-7 and V is TRBV27, with a possible D match to TRBD1 (6 bases). This CDR3 is built from 16 residues. Germline values: CDR1 MNHEY, CDR2 SMNVEV (reference sequence). The V and J ends lost 5 bases and 0 bases respectively, with 17 bases between them. In DNA form, the CDR3 reads TGTGCCAGCAGTCTACGACAGGAAATAGGCTCCTACGAGCAGTACTTC. It translates to CASSLRQEIGSYEQYF.

The chain carries TRBV28 and TRBJ1-2; the match to TRBD1 covers 10 bases. V shed 10 bases and J 5 bases; nucleotides not matched to a gene: 7. This CDR3 comprises 13 residues. Germline CDR1 and CDR2: MDHEN and SYDVKM. The CDR3 region is CANRDRGKYGYTF. The CDR3, as DNA: TGTGCCAACCGGGACAGGGGCAAATATGGCTACACCTTC.

The chain employs TRBV10-3 and TRBJ1-2; TRBD1 matches 12 bases. This CDR3 has 15 residues. Germline V gives CDR1 ENHRY, CDR2 SYGVKD. The V segment lost 3 bases and the J segment 8 bases; nucleotides outside the gene matches: 7. CDR3 in DNA: TGTGCCATCAGTGACCTGGGACAGGGGGCGGGCGGCTACACCTTC. This gives the protein CAISDLGQGAGGYTF.

The chain is built from TRBV7-2 and TRBJ2-5; TRBD2 is a possible D gene (5 bases). V was clipped by 2 bases and J by 5 bases, with 6 bases between them. The CDR3 extends over 12 amino acids. In germline, CDR1 is SGHTA, CDR2 FQGNSA. CDR3: CASSLRGETQYF. CDR3 sequence (DNA): TGTGCCAGCAGCTTACGGGGTGAGACCCAGTACTTC. The variable domain in full, completed from reference TRBV7-2 and TRBJ2-5, reads GAGVSQSPSNKVTEKGKDVELRCDPISGHTALYWYRQSLGQGLEFLIYFQGNSAPDKSGLPSDRFSAERTGGSVSTLTIQRTQQEDSAVYLCASSLRGETQYFGPGTRLLVL.

This clone was detected only a few times. The chain links TRBV7-9 to TRBJ2-3; D is ambiguous. V lost 0 bases, J lost 0 bases, and 7 bases lay in between. Germline V gene data show CDR1 as SEHNR and CDR2 as FQNEAQ (reference sequence). The CDR3 is 15 amino acids. The CDR3 here is CASSLAAASTDTQYF. As DNA, the CDR3 is TGTGCCAGCAGCTTAGCTGCGGCTAGCACAGATACGCAGTATTTT.

The CDR3 is CASSLSGVPEQFF. The CDR3 coding sequence is TGTGCCAGCAGTCTATCGGGGGTGCCTGAGCAGTTCTTC. The J gene is TRBJ2-1, the V gene TRBV28; maybe TRBD2 (6 bases). Per the germline V gene, CDR1 is MDHEN and CDR2 is SYDVKM. V lost 5 bases and J 9 bases, leaving 14 bases between the germline ends. There are 13 residues in the CDR3.

This chain links TRBV6-4 with TRBJ1-1; D is ambiguous. The V gene's germline CDR1 is MRHNA and CDR2 SNTAGT. V lost 5 bases and J 8 bases, leaving 18 bases between the germline ends. The CDR3 spans 14 residues. The CDR3 spells CASSPLSPPTEAFF. DNA for the CDR3: TGTGCCAGCAGTCCGCTCAGTCCACCAACCGAAGCTTTCTTT.

This clone was counted once. This chain connects TRBV7-9 to TRBJ2-7; D is unclear. V dropped 5 bases and J dropped 4 bases, with 12 bases sitting between them. The germline gives CDR1 SEHNR, CDR2 FQNEAQ (reference sequence). The CDR3 extends over 13 amino acids. DNA for the CDR3: TGTGCCAGCAGCCAAAATGACGGGTACGAGCAGTACTTC. It yields the protein CASSQNDGYEQYF.

V is TRBV2 and J is TRBJ1-2; the D gene is possibly TRBD1 (6 bases). Between the trimmed V and J ends, which lost 3 bases and 7 bases, there was a span of 9 bases. Per the germline V gene, CDR1 is SNHLY and CDR2 is FYNNEI. This CDR3 is built from 12 residues. The CDR3 protein is CASSDPRGGYTF. CDR3 DNA: TGTGCCAGCAGTGACCCCAGGGGTGGCTACACCTTC.

V and J are TRBV7-2 and TRBJ2-5; 8 nucleotides line up with TRBD1. V shed 2 bases and J 5 bases; nucleotides not matched to a gene: 1. The germline V gene encodes CDR1 SGHTA and CDR2 FQGNSA. The CDR3 is 13 residues long. The CDR3: CASSLRTGETQYF. In DNA form, the CDR3 reads TGTGCCAGCAGCTTACGGACAGGGGAGACCCAGTACTTC.